These 19 T cell receptor beta chains were sequenced from one sample in a study of blood T cell repertoires in COVID-19 (dated by TCRdb to 2018 to 2021). Library generation was performed with the immunoSEQ multiplex PCR assay. Held by TCRdb, this immuneACCESS table contains in-frame sequences only and omits some clones. Under half of the omission traces to an unresolved V gene where checked; the cause of the rest is unknown. This sample is represented by tens of thousands of clones; around four fifths of them were singletons. In total, the top ten clones hold about 5% of the sample. The sample taken for sequencing was peripheral blood. These receptors came from a man in his fifties or sixties with active COVID-19.

This clone has a single count. The CDR3 DNA is TGTGCCAGCAGCCGAGGGTGGACTAATGAAAAACTGTTTTTT. Protein: CASSRGWTNEKLFF. V and J are TRBV6-5 and TRBJ1-4, with D hard to call. V lost 6 bases, J lost 2 bases, and 10 bases lay in between. Germline V gene data show CDR1 as MNHEY and CDR2 as SVGAGI. CDR3 length: 14 amino acids.

The V gene is TRBV2, the J gene TRBJ1-6, with D perhaps TRBD1 (5 bases). Germline lookup yields CDR1 SNHLY and CDR2 FYNNEI. The CDR3 runs 15 residues. V lost 7 bases and J 4 bases, leaving 14 bases between the germline ends. The CDR3 loop reads CASNREGRYNSPLHF. CDR3 DNA sequence: TGTGCCAGCAATCGGGAGGGGAGGTATAATTCACCCCTCCACTTT. The variable domain in full, with the rest retrieved from reference TRBV2 and TRBJ1-6, is EPEVTQTPSHQVTQMGQEVILRCVPISNHLYFYWYRQILGQKVEFLVSFYNNEISEKSEIFDDQFSVERPDGSNFTLKIRSTKLEDSAMYFCASNREGRYNSPLHFGNGTRLTVT.

DNA for the CDR3: TGTGCCAGCAGAGGGGGAACCACAGATACGCAGTATTTT. Protein sequence: CASRGGTTDTQYF. This chain connects TRBV11-3 to TRBJ2-3; D possibly corresponds to TRBD1 (6 bases). V was pared by 6 bases and J by 2 bases, with 9 bases between. CDR1 and CDR2 (germline): SGHNT, YENEEA. The CDR3 length is 13 residues.

This chain links TRBV10-3 with TRBJ2-1; possibly TRBD2 for D (7 bases). Trimming cost V 3 bases and J 8 bases, with 17 bases left between them. Germline V CDR1 and CDR2: ENHRY, SYGVKD. The CDR3 covers 15 residues. The CDR3 here is CAISDRGAFTDEQFF. The CDR3 DNA sequence: TGTGCCATCAGTGACCGGGGGGCCTTTACGGATGAGCAGTTCTTC.

CDR3 sequence (DNA): TGTGCCAGCTCACCGCCGGGACTAGCGGGAGGTATTGAGCAGTTCTTC. Its translation is CASSPPGLAGGIEQFF. The chain carries TRBV18 and TRBJ2-1, with 15 positions matching TRBD2. The germline gives CDR1 KGHSH, CDR2 LQKENI. The length of the CDR3 is 16 residues. The ends lost 3 bases at V and 9 bases at J; junction bases unmatched: 6.

The chain couples TRBV6-5 to TRBJ2-6; 7 nucleotides match TRBD1. The CDR3 totals 15 residues. Germline V gene lookup returns CDR1 MNHEY and CDR2 SVGAGI. The J segment lost 0 bases and the V segment lost 6 bases, leaving 2 bases of the junction unmatched. CDR3 sequence reads: CASRGQLSGANVLTF. The CDR3 region has the DNA TGTGCCAGCAGGGGACAGCTCTCTGGGGCCAACGTCCTGACTTTC.

The chain links TRBV27 to TRBJ2-6; D is possibly TRBD2 (6 bases). There are 17 residues in the CDR3. Trimming removed 5 bases at V and 2 bases at J, with 16 bases between. Looked up from germline, CDR1 is MNHEY and CDR2 is SMNVEV (reference sequence). This CDR3 reads CASSVRKRVTGANVLTF. CDR3 coding DNA: TGTGCCAGCAGTGTGCGTAAGCGGGTTACTGGGGCCAACGTCCTGACTTTC.

The chain has TRBV5-1 and TRBJ2-7; 12 bases fit TRBD1. CDR1 SGHRS and CDR2 YFSETQ come from the germline V gene. The CDR3 is made up of 16 amino acids. Unmatched junction bases numbered 7, after V lost 2 bases and J lost 4 bases. The CDR3 loop reads CASSLTPGQGAYEQYF. CDR3 nucleotides: TGCGCCAGCAGCTTAACTCCGGGACAGGGGGCTTACGAGCAGTACTTC.

The chain links TRBV19 to TRBJ2-3, with TRBD1 matching 7 bases. The CDR3 loop spans 16 amino acids. After removal of 6 bases from V and 3 bases from J, the junction contained 12 bases not matched to a gene. Germline values: CDR1 LNHDA, CDR2 SQIVND (reference sequence). CDR3: CASRKGDRSLTDTQYF. In nucleotides, the CDR3 is TGTGCCAGTAGGAAGGGGGACAGAAGTTTAACAGATACGCAGTATTTT. Full variable domain (missing parts from reference TRBV19 and TRBJ2-3): DGGITQSPKYLFRKEGQNVTLSCEQNLNHDAMYWYRQDPGQGLRLIYYSQIVNDFQKGDIAEGYSVSREKKESFPLTVTSAQKNPTAFYLCASRKGDRSLTDTQYFGPGTRLTVL.

The gene calls are TRBV29-1 and TRBJ1-5; D call uncertain. Germline V gene lookup returns CDR1 SQVTM and CDR2 ANQGSEA. Between the trimmed V and J ends, which lost 8 bases and 2 bases, there was a span of 10 bases. This CDR3 spans 12 amino acids. The DNA of the CDR3 is TGCAGCTTCTTGTATGGCAATCAGCCCCAGCATTTT. Protein product: CSFLYGNQPQHF.

This clone was detected once. This rearrangement joins TRBV6-5 to TRBJ1-5, with TRBD1 as a possible D gene (6 bases). Germline V CDR1 and CDR2: MNHEY, SVGAGI. CDR3 length equals 15 residues. V was clipped by 6 bases and J by 0 bases, with 12 bases between them. CDR3 DNA sequence: TGTGCCAGCAGCCCGGACAGAAATAGCAATCAGCCCCAGCATTTT. It specifies CASSPDRNSNQPQHF.

V usage is TRBV14 and J usage is TRBJ2-4; 12 positions match TRBD1. After removal of 4 bases from V and 10 bases from J, the junction contained 8 bases not matched to a gene. CDR1 SGHDN and CDR2 FVKESK come from the germline V gene. This CDR3 has 15 residues. Here the CDR3 DNA reads TGTGCCAGCAGCCCCGGGACAGGGGGCTTCAGAATTCAGTACTTC. The encoded protein is CASSPGTGGFRIQYF. The complete variable domain, with remaining parts taken from reference TRBV14 and TRBJ2-4, reads EAGVTQFPSHSVIEKGQTVTLRCDPISGHDNLYWYRRVMGKEIKFLLHFVKESKQDESGMPNNRFLAERTGGTYSTLKVQPAELEDSGVYFCASSPGTGGFRIQYFGAGTRLSVL.

This rearrangement joins TRBV5-1 to TRBJ2-5, with a tentative D call TRBD2 (6 bases). The germline V and J ends were trimmed by 4 bases and 5 bases, with 18 bases remaining between them. Germline-derived CDR1 and CDR2 are SGHRS and YFSETQ. The CDR3 is 15 amino acids. The CDR3 nucleotides are TGCGCCAGCAGCCCCGCGGGCGGGGCGGGGGAGACCCAGTACTTC. This sequence encodes CASSPAGGAGETQYF.

The chain joins TRBV6-2 or TRBV6-3 to TRBJ1-2; 8 bases are a match to TRBD1. Germline V gene lookup returns CDR1 MNHEY and CDR2 SVGEGT. This CDR3 region has 15 residues. V shed 2 bases and J 7 bases; nucleotides not matched to a gene: 9. The CDR3 loop is CASSYPRRGRGGYTF. The CDR3 DNA follows: TGTGCCAGCAGTTACCCTCGCAGGGGGCGCGGTGGCTACACCTTC.

The CDR3 loop is CASSFGTDVNSPLHF. Written as DNA, the CDR3 is TGCGCCAGCAGCTTTGGGACAGATGTCAATTCACCCCTCCACTTT. The chain carries TRBV5-1 and TRBJ1-6; 7 bases match TRBD1. The germline V gene has CDR1 SGHRS and CDR2 YFSETQ. The J segment lost 7 bases and the V segment lost 2 bases, leaving 6 bases of the junction unmatched. The CDR3 has 15 amino acids.

The rearrangement uses TRBV5-1 and TRBJ2-7; D might be TRBD2 (6 bases). Deletions cut 0 bases from V and 4 bases from J, with 8 bases between. The CDR3 length is 13 residues. In germline, CDR1 is SGHRS, CDR2 YFSETQ. The CDR3, as DNA: TGCGCCAGCAGCTTGGACAGCGGGTACGAGCAGTACTTC. Translated, it gives CASSLDSGYEQYF.

This clone was seen a few times. The DNA of the CDR3 is TGTGCCACCGGCGGGGGGCAAGGGTACGAGCAGTACTTC. Its translation is CATGGGQGYEQYF. V is TRBV6-6 and J is TRBJ2-7, with 8 nucleotides matching TRBD2. Per germline, CDR1 MNHNY and CDR2 SVGAGI (reference sequence). Trimming at V came to 10 bases and at J to 4 bases, leaving 9 bases not matched to a gene. CDR3 length: 13 residues.

This sequence joins TRBV6-5 and TRBJ1-5; 8 positions agree with TRBD1. Germline lookup yields CDR1 MNHEY and CDR2 SVGAGI. Trimming at V came to 7 bases and at J to 2 bases, leaving 7 bases not matched to a gene. This CDR3 has 15 amino acids. The CDR3 loop reads CASTVTGEGNQPQHF. The CDR3 nucleotides read TGTGCCAGCACCGTGACAGGGGAAGGCAATCAGCCCCAGCATTTT.

J is TRBJ2-7 and V is TRBV19; tentatively, D is TRBD1 (5 bases). The V end lost 10 bases, the J end lost 1 base, and 20 bases lay between the germline ends. The CDR3 covers 15 residues. From germline, CDR1 is LNHDA and CDR2 SQIVND (reference sequence). CDR3: CATQVGPGSSYEQYF. As DNA, the CDR3 is TGTGCCACCCAGGTGGGGCCAGGGTCTTCCTACGAGCAGTACTTC.